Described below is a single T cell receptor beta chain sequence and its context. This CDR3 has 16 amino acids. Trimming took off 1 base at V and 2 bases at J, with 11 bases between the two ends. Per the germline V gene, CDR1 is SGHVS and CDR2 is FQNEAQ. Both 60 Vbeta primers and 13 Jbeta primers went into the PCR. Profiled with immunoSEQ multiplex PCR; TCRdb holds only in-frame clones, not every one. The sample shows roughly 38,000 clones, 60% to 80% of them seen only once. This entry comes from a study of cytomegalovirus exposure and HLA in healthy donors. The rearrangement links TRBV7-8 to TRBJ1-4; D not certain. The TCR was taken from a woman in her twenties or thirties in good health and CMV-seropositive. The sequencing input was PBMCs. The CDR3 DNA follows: TGTGCCAGCAGCTTAGGGCAGAGGCATACTAATGAAAAACTGTTTTTT. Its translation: CASSLGQRHTNEKLFF.